One and the same sample provided the 2 T cell receptor beta chains below, sequenced in a study of T cell changes during pregnancy in multiple sclerosis. The protocol was immunoSEQ multiplex PCR, while the TCRdb copy is restricted to in-frame clones and leaves out a portion. The table includes about 36,000 clones, about 88% detected once. Specimen: CD4+ T cells from peripheral blood mononuclear cells, collected in the first trimester of pregnancy. These receptor sequences come from a female donor with multiple sclerosis, enrolled in a pregnancy study.

The V and J genes are TRBV5-1 and TRBJ1-2; 8 nucleotides line up with TRBD1. Germline V gene lookup returns CDR1 SGHRS and CDR2 YFSETQ. The CDR3 spans 14 residues. Trimming removed 4 bases from V and 1 base from J; junction bases left unmatched: 3. CDR3 DNA: TGCGCCAGCAGCGACGACAGGGGTAACTATGGCTACACCTTC. This encodes CASSDDRGNYGYTF.

The table lists this clone with a count of one. The V and J genes are TRBV30 and TRBJ2-7, with a possible D match to TRBD2 (7 bases). This CDR3 spans 12 amino acids. Trimming took 5 bases from V and 7 from J, leaving 15 bases between them. Per the germline V gene, CDR1 is GTSNPN and CDR2 is SVGIG (reference sequence). In DNA, the CDR3 is TGTGCCTGGTGCGGGGGCCGGGGGGAGCAGTACTTC. This translates into CAWCGGRGEQYF.